This TCR beta chain was observed in a study of regulatory T cells in long-lasting Graves disease. Time point defined: newly diagnosed GD, antithyroid drugs for less than 3 months. Isolated PBMC RNA provided the starting material for the TCR library. It was an endocrinology department in Xi'an, China, that provided the patients. CDR3-region Arm-PCR and iRepertoire HTBI primers produced the TCR beta libraries. TCRdb re-derived calls from the multiplex PCR reads in MiXCR, one entry per CDR3 protein. The sample yields approximately 310,000 distinct CDR3 sequences, 15% to 20% seen once. J lost 4 bases, V lost 7 bases, and 6 bases had no gene match. The CDR3 has 15 residues. Study-level results: Those with persistent Graves' had less TCR diversity than newly diagnosed patients. There were preferences for TRBV28, TRBJ1-2 and TRBJ2-5 in persistent disease.

This clonotype was seen ten or more times. Its antigen is not known. The sequence was collected from a female donor with Graves disease. The chain combines TRBV12-3 or TRBV12-4 with TRBJ2-3; 12 bases are a match to TRBD2. Sequencing was performed on peripheral blood mononuclear cells (PBMCs), taken at new diagnosis, from a patient treated with antithyroid drugs. CDR3 loop: CASTILAGGPDTQYF. The CDR3 DNA reads as TGTGCCAGCACGATACTAGCGGGAGGCCCAGATACGCAGTATTTT.